One sample yielded the 14 T cell receptor beta chains listed below, sequenced in a study of Graves' ophthalmopathy and Graves' hyperthyroidism. Transcripts of RNA were the source for amplifying TCR beta CDR3 regions. After a first-round RT-PCR with HTBI primers, a second-round multiplex PCR was run. TCRdb re-derived calls from the multiplex PCR reads in MiXCR, one entry per CDR3 protein. The sample has more than 1,000,000 distinct CDR3 sequences; less than 45% are singletons. The sequencing input was peripheral blood or thyroid tissue (not recorded which). All receptors derive from an adult man with Graves' hyperthyroidism.

V usage is TRBV7-2 and J usage is TRBJ2-3, with D tentatively TRBD2 (6 bases). Per the germline V gene, CDR1 is SGHTA and CDR2 is FQGNSA. The CDR3 runs to 16 residues. Trimming removed 3 bases from V and 4 bases from J, with 17 bases in between. The CDR3 DNA reads TGTGCCAGCAGCTTCCGCGGGGCTTTAGGCGCAGATACGCAGTATTTT. Protein sequence: CASSFRGALGADTQYF.

The table lists this clonotype with many counts. The chain links TRBV19 to TRBJ2-2, with a possible D match to TRBD1 (6 bases). Between the trimmed V and J ends, which lost 6 bases and 3 bases, there was a span of 17 bases. This CDR3 has 16 residues. In germline, CDR1 is LNHDA, CDR2 SQIVND (reference sequence). This CDR3 reads CASSRKQGWDTGELFF. DNA of the CDR3: TGTGCCAGTAGCCGGAAACAGGGTTGGGACACCGGGGAGCTGTTTTTT.

V is TRBV6-5 and J is TRBJ1-2; a weak D match, TRBD1 (6 bases). The CDR3 covers 11 residues. Germline CDR1 MNHEY, CDR2 SVGAGI. Trimming removed 6 bases at V and 9 bases at J, with 11 bases between. CDR3 in amino acids: CASRYGTSYTF. For the CDR3, the DNA is TGTGCCAGCAGGTACGGGACAAGCTACACCTTC.

The chain joins TRBV18 to TRBJ1-6; no clear D. With 0 bases removed from V and 7 bases from J, the gap between germline ends came to 10 bases. Per the germline V gene, CDR1 is KGHSH and CDR2 is LQKENI. The CDR3 sequence is 15 residues long. CDR3 bases: TGTGCCAGCTCACCACCGGGCAGCTTAAATTCACCCCTCCACTTT. Its translation is CASSPPGSLNSPLHF.

This clonotype was detected only a few times. This chain links TRBV10-3 with TRBJ1-6; D not certain. The V end was cut by 4 bases, the J end by 6 bases, with 13 bases between. The CDR3 runs 15 residues. Germline V gives CDR1 ENHRY, CDR2 SYGVKD. This CDR3 reads CAISGGGVSNSPLHF. The CDR3 DNA sequence: TGTGCCATCAGTGGGGGAGGAGTGAGTAATTCACCCCTCCACTTT.

The V and J genes are TRBV7-9 and TRBJ1-2, with a possible D match to TRBD1 (5 bases). CDR1 SEHNR and CDR2 FQNEAQ come from the germline V gene (reference sequence). The CDR3 is made up of 17 amino acids. V was cut by 5 bases and J by 3 bases, with 22 bases left in between. CDR3 protein: CASSVGIGGGRDYGYTF. CDR3 coding DNA: TGTGCCAGCAGCGTAGGAATTGGGGGAGGGCGGGACTATGGCTACACCTTC.

The table lists this clonotype with many counts. The V gene is TRBV20-1, the J gene TRBJ1-1, with 7 bases identical to TRBD1. The CDR3 is 11 residues long. Losses at the gene ends were 1 base for V and 11 bases for J; bases not matched to a gene: 4. Germline-derived CDR1 and CDR2 are DFQATT and SNEGSKA (reference sequence). This CDR3 is CSARVSGGAFF. CDR3 nucleotides: TGCAGTGCTAGAGTGTCAGGGGGGGCTTTCTTT.

This clonotype has a count of ten or more. The chain links TRBV20-1 to TRBJ2-5; 7 nucleotides line up with TRBD2. J lost 0 bases, V lost 6 bases, and 7 bases had no gene match. The germline CDR1 and CDR2 sequences are DFQATT and SNEGSKA (reference sequence). The CDR3 extends over 14 amino acids. CDR3 DNA: TGCAGTGCAGAAACTAGCGAGTACCAAGAGACCCAGTACTTC. This encodes CSAETSEYQETQYF.

The chain joins TRBV20-1 to TRBJ1-2; D is undetermined. CDR3 length equals 15 residues. Per the germline V gene, CDR1 is DFQATT and CDR2 is SNEGSKA (reference sequence). The V gene lost 0 bases and the J gene lost 3 bases, with 14 bases spanning the gap. The CDR3 here is CSARDVGRLYYGYTF. CDR3 coding DNA: TGCAGTGCTAGAGATGTGGGCAGGTTATACTATGGCTACACCTTC.

The sample holds many counts of this clonotype. It may be a read error: a sequence one base away is much more abundant. The V gene is TRBV10-3, the J gene TRBJ1-3; maybe TRBD1 (6 bases). This CDR3 contains 14 residues. V lost 4 bases to trimming and J lost 1 base, with 8 bases between them. Germline loops: CDR1 ENHRY, CDR2 SYGVKD. The CDR3 sequence: CAISGTASGNTIYF. CDR3 DNA sequence: TGTGCCATCAGTGGGACAGCTTCTGGAAACACCATATATTTT.

The chain employs TRBV25-1 and TRBJ2-5; TRBD1 or TRBD2 may be the D gene (6 bases each). There are 13 residues in the CDR3. V was pared by 6 bases and J by 7 bases, with 15 bases between. Germline CDR1 reads MGHDK; CDR2 reads SYGVNS. The CDR3 nucleotides read TGTGCCAGCAGCCCCGGACGGGGGCTGACCCAGTACTTC. Its protein product is CASSPGRGLTQYF. The full variable domain, with the rest looked up from reference TRBV25-1 and TRBJ2-5, is EADIYQTPRYLVIGTGKKITLECSQTMGHDKMYWYQQDPGMELHLIHYSYGVNSTEKGDLSSESTVSRIRTEHFPLTLESARPSHTSQYLCASSPGRGLTQYFGPGTRLLVL.

Many counts were recorded for this clonotype. The chain joins TRBV19 to TRBJ1-1, with 9 bases matching TRBD1. In germline, CDR1 is LNHDA, CDR2 SQIVND (reference sequence). V was clipped by 3 bases and J by 4 bases; unmatched bases: 6. This CDR3 region has 15 residues. DNA of the CDR3: TGTGCCAGTAGTATCGGACAGGGGATTACCACTGAAGCTTTCTTT. This codes for CASSIGQGITTEAFF. Full variable domain (remainder filled in from reference TRBV19 and TRBJ1-1): DGGITQSPKYLFRKEGQNVTLSCEQNLNHDAMYWYRQDPGQGLRLIYYSQIVNDFQKGDIAEGYSVSREKKESFPLTVTSAQKNPTAFYLCASSIGQGITTEAFFGQGTRLTVV.

V gene TRBV3-1 combines with J gene TRBJ1-6, with 8 bases matching TRBD1. Trimming removed 1 base from V and 9 bases from J; junction bases left unmatched: 5. This CDR3 has 15 residues. The germline gives CDR1 LGHDT, CDR2 YNNKEL (reference sequence). CDR3 coding DNA: TGTGCCAGCAGCCAAGCACAGGGGGTCGGTTCACCCCTCCACTTT. Translation gives CASSQAQGVGSPLHF. Variable domain in full (rest from reference TRBV3-1 and TRBJ1-6): DTAVSQTPKYLVTQMGNDKSIKCEQNLGHDTMYWYKQDSKKFLKIMFSYNNKELIINETVPNRFSPKSPDKAHLNLHINSLELGDSAVYFCASSQAQGVGSPLHFGNGTRLTVT.

This clonotype came up many times. V gene TRBV15 combines with J gene TRBJ2-5, with D tentatively TRBD2 (7 bases). Trimming removed 3 bases at V and 5 bases at J, with 31 bases between. The CDR3 totals 20 residues. The germline gives CDR1 LNHNV, CDR2 YYDKDF (reference sequence). CDR3 sequence reads: CATSSYPHRGLAELMETQYF. CDR3 DNA: TGTGCCACCAGCAGCTACCCACACCGGGGGCTAGCGGAGTTGATGGAGACCCAGTACTTC. Using reference TRBV15 and TRBJ2-5 for the parts outside the CDR3, the full variable domain is DAMVIQNPRYQVTQFGKPVTLSCSQTLNHNVMYWYQQKSSQAPKLLFHYYDKDFNNEADTPDNFQSRRPNTSFCFLDIRSPGLGDTAMYLCATSSYPHRGLAELMETQYFGPGTRLLVL.